This record looks at one T cell receptor (beta chain) sequence and its context. Its specificity is unknown. The CDR3 is made up of 16 amino acids. Germline V gives CDR1 GTSNPN, CDR2 SVGIG (reference sequence). With 2 bases clipped from V and 10 bases from J, the junction kept 12 bases outside the gene matches. The sample comes from a study of T cells in Graves' hyperthyroidism and ophthalmopathy. TCR beta CDR3 sequences were amplified from RNA transcripts. The HTBI primer set served for first-round RT-PCR of the TCR CDR3. TCRdb used MiXCR to reprocess the multiplex PCR reads, holding one entry per CDR3 protein. The sample carries over 500,000 distinct CDR3 sequences, roughly 15% recorded once. Study-wide points: Model-based prediction identified ophthalmopathy a median roughly six months prior to its onset.

This chain joins TRBV30 and TRBJ1-6, with 9 bases lining up with TRBD1. This TCR was recovered from a woman between 40 and 55 years old with Graves' hyperthyroidism. Sequencing was carried out using blood. CDR3 nucleotide sequence: TGTGCCTGGAGTTCGCGGAGGGGACAGGGCGGGTCACCCCTCCACTTT. This codes for CAWSSRRGQGGSPLHF.